This passage covers 5 T cell receptor beta chains from one sample sequenced in a study of breast tumors, draining lymph nodes, adjacent tissues. The lymph nodes were axillary draining lymph nodes from breast cancer patients. MiXCR, run by TCRdb on the multiplex PCR reads, gives a single entry per CDR3 protein. Counted here are about 230,000 distinct CDR3 sequences, 32% occurring once; the ten biggest clones make up about 1.4%. Sequencing input: axillary lymph node tissue. The source of these receptors is a female donor with breast cancer. Some clones in this sample may be carry-over from other donors' samples.

There are many counts of this clonotype. The chain couples TRBV5-5 to TRBJ2-7; D unresolved. The CDR3 length is 13 residues. Germline assignment: CDR1 SGHKS and CDR2 YYEKEE (reference sequence). V lost 0 bases and J 5 bases, leaving 9 bases between the germline ends. The DNA for the CDR3 is TGTGCCAGCAGCTTGGTAGTGGGAAACGAGCAGTACTTC. Its translation: CASSLVVGNEQYF. Looking up the rest from reference TRBV5-5 and TRBJ2-7 gives the full variable domain: DAGVTQSPTHLIKTRGQQVTLRCSPISGHKSVSWYQQVLGQGPQFIFQYYEKEERGRGNFPDRFSARQFPNYSSELNVNALLLGDSALYLCASSLVVGNEQYFGPGTRLTVT.

This clonotype was found many times. The chain has TRBV28 and TRBJ1-6; TRBD1 is a possible D gene (6 bases). The CDR3 contains 17 residues. CDR1 is MDHEN, CDR2 SYDVKM, per germline. Trimming pared 8 bases from V and 0 bases from J, leaving 17 bases between. Here the CDR3 DNA reads TGTGCCAGCGTGGACAGCTCGGCGAGCTCCTATAATTCACCCCTCCACTTT. Its protein is CASVDSSASSYNSPLHF.

This clonotype was observed at least ten times. The CDR3 here is CASSLLAGGREQYF. DNA for the CDR3: TGTGCCAGCAGCTTACTAGCGGGAGGTCGCGAGCAGTACTTC. The chain combines TRBV7-2 with TRBJ2-7; 11 nucleotides line up with TRBD2. Germline trimming cut 2 bases from V and 6 bases from J; bases unmatched to any gene: 3. Per the germline V gene, CDR1 is SGHTA and CDR2 is FQGNSA. The CDR3 runs 14 residues.

The chain employs TRBV7-3 and TRBJ2-5, with 8 bases that match TRBD1. The CDR3 consists of 14 residues. V gave up 2 bases and J gave up 4 bases; unmatched junction bases: 3. Germline lookup yields CDR1 SGHTA and CDR2 FQGTGA. CDR3 coding DNA: TGTGCCAGCAGCTTATCAGGGGGCAGAGAGACCCAGTACTTC. As protein: CASSLSGGRETQYF. The full variable domain, rest sourced from reference TRBV7-3 and TRBJ2-5, is GAGVSQTPSNKVTEKGKYVELRCDPISGHTALYWYRQSLGQGPEFLIYFQGTGAADDSGLPNDRFFAVRPEGSVSTLKIQRTERGDSAVYLCASSLSGGRETQYFGPGTRLLVL.

This clonotype was counted many times. The chain recombines TRBV7-9 with TRBJ2-2, with TRBD2 matching over 10 bases. Trimming cost V 5 bases and J 7 bases; bases outside gene matches: 7. Germline CDR1 reads SEHNR; CDR2 reads FQNEAQ (reference sequence). The CDR3 has 15 residues. In DNA, the CDR3 is TGTGCCAGCAGCCAAAGCGGGAGGGCCGTCGGGGAGCTGTTTTTT. Protein: CASSQSGRAVGELFF.